The 29 T cell receptor beta chains in this list originate from one sample, sequenced in a study of response to subunit inactivated influenza vaccine. TCRdb processed the RT-PCR reads anew with MiXCR; each CDR3 protein has one entry. The sample contains about 570,000 distinct CDR3 sequences, about 11% of which appear only once. These sequences were also reported in another study, on T cells expressing NK-cell markers. That source notes: TCR beta cDNA was made by 5'RACE template switching with UMIs.

The material was PBMCs from blood, obtained on the day of vaccination. All receptors derive from a man aged 50-59 years who received an inactivated influenza vaccine.

The rearrangement links TRBV15 to TRBJ1-1; D unclear. V lost 0 bases and J lost 7, with 15 bases in between. This CDR3 comprises 15 residues. Germline V gives CDR1 LNHNV, CDR2 YYDKDF (reference sequence). This CDR3 reads CATSRDISSAYEAFF. The CDR3 coding sequence is TGTGCCACCAGCAGAGATATTTCATCGGCTTATGAAGCTTTCTTT.

J is TRBJ2-7 and V is TRBV7-8; D is undetermined. The CDR3 consists of 12 residues. CDR1 SGHVS and CDR2 FQNEAQ come from the germline V gene. V lost 5 bases, J lost 4 bases, and 9 bases lay in between. The DNA of the CDR3 is TGTGCCAGCAGCAAGGATCTGTACGAGCAGTACTTC. This codes for CASSKDLYEQYF.

The chain is built from TRBV4-1 and TRBJ1-1, with no clear D. Trimming removed 5 bases at V and 11 bases at J, with 24 bases between. CDR1 is MGHRA, CDR2 YSYEKL, per germline. CDR3 length: 15 residues. The CDR3 is CASSESVIGEVFAFF. In DNA form, the CDR3 reads TGCGCCAGCAGCGAAAGCGTGATAGGAGAAGTATTTGCTTTCTTT.

The table lists this clonotype with a few counts. The rearrangement links TRBV12-3 or TRBV12-4 to TRBJ2-1; a possible D gene is TRBD2 (7 bases). This CDR3 is built from 16 residues. The germline V and J ends were trimmed by 3 bases and 2 bases, with 14 bases remaining between them. The CDR3 sequence is CASSLRGGVPYNEQFF. CDR3 DNA sequence: TGTGCCAGCAGTTTGCGAGGGGGGGTCCCCTACAATGAGCAGTTCTTC.

The rearrangement links TRBV24-1 to TRBJ2-5, with D hard to call. The CDR3 length is 12 residues. V gave up 4 bases and J gave up 1 base, with 3 bases separating them. In germline, CDR1 is KGHDR, CDR2 SFDVKD. CDR3 nucleotides: TGTGCCACCAGTGACTTCCAAGAGACCCAGTACTTC. This encodes CATSDFQETQYF.

Many counts were recorded for this clonotype. This rearrangement joins TRBV10-3 to TRBJ1-3, with D perhaps TRBD1 (6 bases). This CDR3 has 13 amino acids. V dropped 10 bases and J dropped 1 base, with 11 bases sitting between them. Germline CDR1 and CDR2: ENHRY and SYGVKD. CDR3 sequence: CATRGGSGNTIYF. The CDR3 DNA reads as TGTGCCACGAGGGGGGGATCTGGAAACACCATATATTTT.

The chain is built from TRBV5-1 and TRBJ2-1, with D possibly TRBD2 on 7 matching bases. The germline V and J ends were trimmed by 2 bases and 10 bases, with 16 bases remaining between them. The V gene's germline CDR1 is SGHRS and CDR2 YFSETQ. This CDR3 is built from 14 residues. The CDR3 region has the DNA TGCGCCAGCAGCTTCGCGGGGGCCCCCTGGGAGCAGTTCTTC. Amino acid sequence: CASSFAGAPWEQFF. The full variable domain, its missing parts supplied by reference TRBV5-1 and TRBJ2-1, is KAGVTQTPRYLIKTRGQQVTLSCSPISGHRSVSWYQQTPGQGLQFLFEYFSETQRNKGNFPGRFSGRQFSNSRSEMNVSTLELGDSALYLCASSFAGAPWEQFFGPGTRLTVL.

This clonotype was picked up a small number of times. The DNA for the CDR3 is TGTGCCAGCCGGGCCCAGGGAAATATCTACGAGCAGTACTTC. Translation: CASRAQGNIYEQYF. The chain joins TRBV2 to TRBJ2-7; D might be TRBD1 (5 bases). The ends were cut back, 8 bases at V and 3 bases at J, with 17 bases in the middle. The CDR3 contains 14 residues. Germline-derived CDR1 and CDR2 are SNHLY and FYNNEI. Based on the CDR3 plus reference TRBV2 and TRBJ2-7, the full variable domain is EPEVTQTPSHQVTQMGQEVILRCVPISNHLYFYWYRQILGQKVEFLVSFYNNEISEKSEIFDDQFSVERPDGSNFTLKIRSTKLEDSAMYFCASRAQGNIYEQYFGPGTRLTVT.

This clonotype has a count of ten or more. The chain links TRBV4-3 to TRBJ2-5; possibly TRBD1 for D (6 bases). The CDR3 consists of 15 residues. Per the germline V gene, CDR1 is LGHNA and CDR2 is YSLEER. The V end was cut by 1 base, the J end by 5 bases, with 14 bases between. The CDR3 sequence: CASSQVLGAWETQYF. CDR3 coding DNA: TGCGCCAGCAGCCAAGTTCTGGGGGCGTGGGAGACCCAGTACTTC.

This clonotype appeared once. A read error may be the cause here, since a much bigger clone is one base away. J is TRBJ1-1 and V is TRBV5-1; 7 bases line up with TRBD1. Germline V CDR1 and CDR2: SGHRS, YFSETQ. There are 15 residues in the CDR3. The chain's CDR3 is CASSLAGTANIEAFF. The CDR3 DNA reads TGCGCCAGCAGCTTAGCCGGGACAGCGAACATTGAAGCTTTCTTT.

This sequence joins TRBV2 and TRBJ2-3, with a possible D match to TRBD2 (6 bases). The CDR3 is 14 residues long. Trimming stripped 8 bases from V and 4 bases from J, with 16 bases between. CDR1 and CDR2 (germline): SNHLY, FYNNEI. The CDR3 sequence: CASSRDSVPDTQYF. CDR3 coding DNA: TGTGCCAGCTCCCGGGACTCAGTCCCAGATACGCAGTATTTT.

This clonotype was counted a few times. The chain employs TRBV7-2 and TRBJ2-5, with D possibly matching TRBD1 (5 bases). The germline V gene encodes CDR1 SGHTA and CDR2 FQGNSA. The CDR3 runs 12 residues. The V end was cut by 6 bases, the J end by 5 bases, with 10 bases between. In DNA, the CDR3 is TGTGCCAGCAGGCAGGGATTGGAGACCCAGTACTTC. Translating gives CASRQGLETQYF. Supplemented by reference TRBV7-2 and TRBJ2-5, the full variable domain reads GAGVSQSPSNKVTEKGKDVELRCDPISGHTALYWYRQSLGQGLEFLIYFQGNSAPDKSGLPSDRFSAERTGGSVSTLTIQRTQQEDSAVYLCASRQGLETQYFGPGTRLLVL.

J is TRBJ2-4 and V is TRBV20-1; 8 bases match TRBD2. V trimming: 3 bases; J trimming: 7 bases; junction bases outside the gene matches: 8. The CDR3 runs to 14 residues. CDR1 and CDR2 (germline): DFQATT, SNEGSKA (reference sequence). The CDR3 DNA sequence: TGCAGTGCTAGTTCCCAGGGACTAGTGAACATTCAGTACTTC. This codes for CSASSQGLVNIQYF.

V is TRBV20-1 and J is TRBJ2-2, with TRBD1 as a possible D gene (6 bases). Germline V CDR1 and CDR2: DFQATT, SNEGSKA (reference sequence). The V end lost 3 bases, the J end lost 1 base, and 12 bases lay between the germline ends. This CDR3 is 15 amino acids long. Here the CDR3 reads CSARPGTLNTGELFF. The CDR3 bases are TGCAGTGCTAGGCCCGGGACATTGAACACCGGGGAGCTGTTTTTT.

The chain couples TRBV11-2 to TRBJ1-1, with D unresolved. The CDR3 covers 14 residues. Germline lookup yields CDR1 SGHAT and CDR2 FQNNGV. Between the trimmed V and J ends, which lost 1 base and 0 bases, there was a span of 6 bases. Written as DNA, the CDR3 is TGTGCCAGCAGCTTAGTTCTGATGAACACTGAAGCTTTCTTT. Protein product: CASSLVLMNTEAFF.

V gene TRBV11-2 combines with J gene TRBJ2-5; possibly TRBD1 for D (6 bases). CDR3 length: 15 residues. The V gene's germline CDR1 is SGHAT and CDR2 FQNNGV. Trimming pared 4 bases from V and 4 bases from J, leaving 16 bases between. The CDR3 sequence is CASSSSQGFRETQYF. As DNA, the CDR3 is TGTGCCAGCAGCTCATCACAGGGTTTTCGAGAGACCCAGTACTTC. The entire variable domain, with the rest obtained from reference TRBV11-2 and TRBJ2-5, is as follows: EAGVAQSPRYKIIEKRQSVAFWCNPISGHATLYWYQQILGQGPKLLIQFQNNGVVDDSQLPKDRFSAERLKGVDSTLKIQPAKLEDSAVYLCASSSSQGFRETQYFGPGTRLLVL.

The V gene is TRBV5-1, the J gene TRBJ2-5, with 9 bases fitting TRBD1. The CDR3 totals 15 residues. V trimming: 3 bases; J trimming: 5 bases; junction bases outside the gene matches: 8. Germline-derived CDR1 and CDR2 are SGHRS and YFSETQ. DNA of the CDR3: TGCGCCAGCAGCTCTGGGACAGGGCAAAGGGAGACCCAGTACTTC. Amino acid sequence: CASSSGTGQRETQYF.

This clonotype was found a few times. V is TRBV11-2 and J is TRBJ1-1; unclear D gene. Trimming took off 2 bases at V and 5 bases at J, with 12 bases between the two ends. Germline V gene sequence: CDR1 SGHAT, CDR2 FQNNGV. There are 14 residues in the CDR3. CDR3 sequence reads: CASSLISGRTEAFF. DNA of the CDR3: TGTGCCAGCAGCTTAATATCCGGACGGACTGAAGCTTTCTTT.

This clonotype appeared many times. This rearrangement joins TRBV15 to TRBJ1-5; 8 positions agree with TRBD1. The V gene end was trimmed by 3 bases and the J gene end by 9 bases; junction bases not matched to a gene: 7. There are 14 residues in the CDR3. Germline V gives CDR1 LNHNV, CDR2 YYDKDF (reference sequence). CDR3 bases: TGTGCCACCAGCAGTGGACAGGGAATGCGGCCCCAGCATTTT. Translating it yields CATSSGQGMRPQHF.

This clonotype was observed at least ten times. The rearrangement uses TRBV28 and TRBJ1-4, with unresolved D. This CDR3 is 13 amino acids long. Looked up from germline, CDR1 is MDHEN and CDR2 is SYDVKM. The germline V and J ends were trimmed by 1 base and 3 bases, with 3 bases remaining between them. The CDR3 coding sequence is TGTGCCAGCAGTTTATCCTCTAATGAAAAACTGTTTTTT. Translated: CASSLSSNEKLFF.

This chain joins TRBV9 and TRBJ2-1; possibly TRBD2 for D (7 bases). V dropped 1 base and J dropped 5 bases, with 13 bases sitting between them. This CDR3 contains 15 residues. Germline CDR1 is SGDLS and CDR2 is YYNGEE. Here the CDR3 DNA reads TGTGCCAGCAGCGTAAGGGGGGGTCCGGACAATGAGCAGTTCTTC. Translating it yields CASSVRGGPDNEQFF.

J is TRBJ2-3 and V is TRBV9; 7 bases agree with TRBD2. The CDR3 consists of 15 residues. The germline CDR1 and CDR2 sequences are SGDLS and YYNGEE. Losses at the gene ends were 4 bases for V and 4 bases for J; bases not matched to a gene: 9. CDR3 in amino acids: CASSLGGESADTQYF. The DNA for the CDR3 is TGTGCCAGCAGCCTTGGGGGGGAGTCAGCAGATACGCAGTATTTT.

This clonotype has more than one count but fewer than ten. This sequence joins TRBV5-1 and TRBJ2-7, with a possible D match to TRBD2 (6 bases). V was trimmed by 2 bases and J by 6 bases, leaving 15 bases between them. This CDR3 has 14 residues. Germline V gives CDR1 SGHRS, CDR2 YFSETQ. The chain's CDR3 is CASSFGDFKGEQYF. As DNA, the CDR3 is TGCGCCAGCAGCTTCGGGGACTTTAAAGGCGAGCAGTACTTC.

This clonotype has a handful of counts. V is TRBV7-3 and J is TRBJ2-3; 8 nucleotides match TRBD2. The V segment lost 5 bases and the J segment 6 bases; nucleotides outside the gene matches: 7. CDR3 length: 14 residues. Germline assignment: CDR1 SGHTA and CDR2 FQGTGA. CDR3 loop: CASSPAGVADTQYF. The CDR3 DNA sequence: TGTGCCAGCAGCCCAGCGGGAGTGGCGGATACGCAGTATTTT.

The genes are TRBV29-1 and TRBJ2-3; a weak D match, TRBD1 (6 bases). Germline CDR1 reads SQVTM; CDR2 reads ANQGSEA. The CDR3 totals 14 residues. V was clipped by 7 bases and J by 1 base, with 15 bases between them. CDR3 nucleotides: TGCAGCGGCTCACAGGGAATAGGCACAGATACGCAGTATTTT. It encodes CSGSQGIGTDTQYF.

This clonotype came up a few times. The CDR3 here is CASSPSQDIASNYGYTF. The CDR3 nucleotides are TGTGCCAGCAGCCCGTCCCAGGACATAGCTTCTAACTATGGCTACACCTTC. V is TRBV4-2 and J is TRBJ1-2, with D tentatively TRBD1 (5 bases). CDR1 and CDR2 from the germline V gene are LGHNA and YNFKEQ. This CDR3 has 17 residues. V shed 4 bases and J shed 0 bases, with 18 bases lying between them.

This clonotype was counted ten times or more. The chain joins TRBV6-2 or TRBV6-3 to TRBJ2-1; TRBD2 matches at 14 bases. Germline-derived CDR1 and CDR2 are MNHEY and SVGEGT. CDR3 length: 14 amino acids. V was clipped by 10 bases and J by 4 bases; unmatched bases: 3. Written as DNA, the CDR3 is TGTGCCACCAGACTAGCGGGAGGGTACAATGAGCAGTTCTTC. This translates into CATRLAGGYNEQFF.

This clonotype was counted between two and nine times. The J gene is TRBJ2-5, the V gene TRBV12-3 or TRBV12-4, with 8 positions matching TRBD1. The CDR3 is 14 residues long. V gave up 1 base and J gave up 5 bases; unmatched junction bases: 3. This CDR3 reads CASSLGQGAETQYF. The CDR3 nucleotides read TGTGCCAGCAGTTTAGGGCAGGGGGCGGAGACCCAGTACTTC.

This chain connects TRBV5-1 to TRBJ1-2; D not certain. Trimming left V 0 bases short and J 3 bases short, with 9 bases between. The CDR3 length is 14 residues. Germline loops: CDR1 SGHRS, CDR2 YFSETQ. The CDR3 DNA reads as TGCGCCAGCAGCTTGGGAGGAGCTTACTATGGCTACACCTTC. Amino acids: CASSLGGAYYGYTF.